Shown below are 21 T cell receptor beta chains from a single sample sequenced in a study of OX40 agonist ivuxolimab in advanced cancers. Sequencing was performed with immunoSEQ multiplex PCR; in TCRdb, only in-frame clones are kept and a portion is missing. The data hold roughly 32,000 clones, with 81% observed a single time. Sequences were derived from CD4+ or CD8+ T cells sorted from blood, sampled in a trial of the OX40 agonist ivuxolimab. The source is an adult with an advanced solid tumor such as melanoma, head and neck, liver or kidney cancer.

This chain links TRBV6-5 with TRBJ2-2; D might be TRBD1 or TRBD2, each matching 6 bases. Per germline, CDR1 MNHEY and CDR2 SVGAGI. The CDR3 spans 15 residues. Between the trimmed V and J ends, which lost 6 bases and 6 bases, there was a span of 17 bases. Here the CDR3 reads CASSNAEGVAGELFF. The DNA for the CDR3 is TGTGCCAGCAGCAACGCGGAGGGGGTGGCCGGGGAGCTGTTTTTT.

This sequence joins TRBV11-3 and TRBJ2-2, with D unclear. Germline lookup yields CDR1 SGHNT and CDR2 YENEEA. Trimming pared 1 base from V and 1 base from J, leaving 7 bases between. The CDR3 is 15 amino acids. CDR3 DNA sequence: TGTGCCAGCAGCTTAGGCAGGTGGAACACCGGGGAGCTGTTTTTT. Its protein product is CASSLGRWNTGELFF.

This clone showed up just once. This rearrangement joins TRBV28 to TRBJ1-5, with D unresolved. This CDR3 contains 13 residues. The V gene lost 6 bases and the J gene lost 0 bases, with 6 bases spanning the gap. Germline V lookup: CDR1 MDHEN, CDR2 SYDVKM. Here the CDR3 reads CASSVHSNQPQHF. Written as DNA, the CDR3 is TGTGCCAGCAGCGTACATAGCAATCAGCCCCAGCATTTT.

This chain uses TRBV6-6 with TRBJ1-2; 7 bases fit TRBD1. V lost 7 bases, J lost 3 bases, and 8 bases stayed unmatched. The CDR3 spans 14 residues. Looked up from germline, CDR1 is MNHNY and CDR2 is SVGAGI (reference sequence). The CDR3 nucleotides are TGTGCCAGCAACTTACCCGGGACAGACTATGGCTACACCTTC. This codes for CASNLPGTDYGYTF.

The rearrangement uses TRBV19 and TRBJ2-7; 7 positions agree with TRBD1. CDR1 and CDR2 (germline): LNHDA, SQIVND (reference sequence). The CDR3 length is 14 residues. V shed 8 bases and J 7 bases; nucleotides not matched to a gene: 14. The CDR3 loop is CASRGTATSGEQYF. The CDR3 nucleotides read TGTGCCAGTCGTGGGACAGCGACGTCGGGTGAGCAGTACTTC.

The genes are TRBV30 and TRBJ1-6, with a possible D match to TRBD1 (5 bases). V shed 4 bases and J shed 9 bases, with 19 bases lying between them. CDR3 length: 15 amino acids. Germline-derived CDR1 and CDR2 are GTSNPN and SVGIG (reference sequence). CDR3 residues: CAWKLSGVEGSPLHF. CDR3 bases: TGTGCCTGGAAATTATCGGGGGTAGAGGGTTCACCCCTCCACTTT.

This sequence joins TRBV6-6 and TRBJ1-6; D is uncertain. The CDR3 covers 13 residues. Trimming removed 0 bases at V and 11 bases at J, with 8 bases between. Germline loops: CDR1 MNHNY, CDR2 SVGAGI (reference sequence). The CDR3 sequence is CASSYSEGTPLHF. The CDR3 nucleotides read TGTGCCAGCAGTTACTCGGAGGGAACACCCCTCCACTTT.

J is TRBJ2-7 and V is TRBV19; 8 nucleotides align to TRBD2. The trim removed 3 bases at V and 3 bases at J, leaving 7 bases unmatched. There are 15 residues in the CDR3. Germline loops: CDR1 LNHDA, CDR2 SQIVND (reference sequence). The CDR3 region is CASSITTSVDYEQYF. CDR3 nucleotide sequence: TGTGCCAGTAGTATCACGACTAGCGTCGACTACGAGCAGTACTTC.

The rearrangement links TRBV5-6 to TRBJ2-7, with a possible D match to TRBD2 (6 bases). The CDR3 length is 12 residues. Trimming removed 0 bases at V and 6 bases at J, with 7 bases between. Germline V lookup: CDR1 SGHDT, CDR2 YYEEEE. CDR3 sequence reads: CASSLGDSEQYF. The CDR3 coding sequence is TGTGCCAGCAGCTTGGGGGACTCCGAGCAGTACTTC. Supplemented by reference TRBV5-6 and TRBJ2-7, the full variable domain reads DAGVTQSPTHLIKTRGQQVTLRCSPKSGHDTVSWYQQALGQGPQFIFQYYEEEERQRGNFPDRFSGHQFPNYSSELNVNALLLGDSALYLCASSLGDSEQYFGPGTRLTVT.

This clone was seen more than once but under ten times. The genes are TRBV6-5 and TRBJ1-6; 7 nucleotides match TRBD1. Germline loops: CDR1 MNHEY, CDR2 SVGAGI. V lost 6 bases to trimming and J lost 8 bases; unmatched junction nucleotides: 7. The CDR3 covers 14 residues. The CDR3 DNA reads TGTGCCAGCAGCCGAAGGGGACAGTATTCACCCCTCCACTTT. Its protein is CASSRRGQYSPLHF.

The chain links TRBV4-2 to TRBJ2-1, with D unresolved. CDR1 and CDR2 from the germline V gene are LGHNA and YNFKEQ. Trimming removed 1 base at V and 7 bases at J, with 17 bases between. The CDR3 length is 16 residues. This chain's CDR3 is CASSQGLLGRENEQFF. In nucleotides, the CDR3 is TGTGCCAGCAGCCAAGGTTTGCTGGGAAGAGAGAATGAGCAGTTCTTC.

The V call is TRBV5-4, the J call TRBJ2-2; the match to TRBD2 covers 10 bases. CDR3 length: 18 amino acids. The V gene's germline CDR1 is SGHNT and CDR2 YYREEE (reference sequence). J was trimmed by 3 bases and V by 4 bases; bases with no gene match: 12. CDR3 residues: CASSPPGASGSYTGELFF. CDR3 in DNA: TGTGCCAGCAGCCCCCCCGGAGCTAGCGGGAGTTACACCGGGGAGCTGTTTTTT.

The chain has TRBV6-4 and TRBJ1-6, with 7 bases matching TRBD1. The CDR3 is made up of 15 amino acids. The germline gives CDR1 MRHNA, CDR2 SNTAGT. V gave up 8 bases and J gave up 10 bases; unmatched junction bases: 14. The CDR3 loop reads CASRGRGLLPSPLHF. Written as DNA, the CDR3 is TGTGCCAGCCGAGGTAGGGGGCTCCTTCCATCACCCCTCCACTTT.

The chain links TRBV2 to TRBJ1-1; 9 bases fit TRBD1. The V gene's germline CDR1 is SNHLY and CDR2 FYNNEI. The CDR3 is 14 residues long. V lost 6 bases to trimming and J lost 1 base; unmatched junction nucleotides: 3. The CDR3 spells CASRHRGRNTEAFF. The DNA of the CDR3 is TGTGCCAGCAGGCACAGGGGGCGGAACACTGAAGCTTTCTTT.

The chain joins TRBV5-1 to TRBJ1-6; weak D call: TRBD1 (5 bases). CDR3 length: 15 amino acids. The V end was cut by 4 bases, the J end by 7 bases, with 15 bases between. Germline V CDR1 and CDR2: SGHRS, YFSETQ. The CDR3 protein is CASSDTGTLNSPLHF. The CDR3 coding sequence is TGCGCCAGCAGCGACACCGGGACCCTAAATTCACCCCTCCACTTT.

The chain couples TRBV18 to TRBJ1-1, with unresolved D. Trimming removed 2 bases from V and 1 base from J, with 11 bases in between. The CDR3 is 15 amino acids. The V gene's germline CDR1 is KGHSH and CDR2 LQKENI. The CDR3 bases are TGTGCCAGCTCACCAAATGGTGGGGAGAACACTGAAGCTTTCTTT. It encodes CASSPNGGENTEAFF.

This clone was detected a few times. V usage is TRBV7-9 and J usage is TRBJ2-2, with D possibly TRBD2 on 6 matching bases. V gave up 4 bases and J gave up 4 bases, with 16 bases separating them. The CDR3 has 16 residues. CDR1 and CDR2 (germline): SEHNR, FQNEAQ (reference sequence). CDR3 nucleotides: TGTGCCAGCAGCTACTCGCGGGACTCCTTCACCGGGGAGCTGTTTTTT. Encoded protein: CASSYSRDSFTGELFF.

This CDR3 reads CASSLGGFNGELFF. The CDR3 DNA follows: TGTGCCAGCTCTCTCGGCGGGTTTAACGGGGAGCTGTTTTTT. This chain joins TRBV6-1 and TRBJ2-2, with a tentative D call TRBD2 (5 bases). There are 14 residues in the CDR3. CDR1 MNHNS and CDR2 SASEGT come from the germline V gene. V was shortened by 8 bases and J by 7 bases, with 17 bases between the two germline ends.

V gene TRBV19 combines with J gene TRBJ1-5; TRBD1 agrees at 10 bases. This CDR3 has 16 amino acids. The junction had 7 bases not matched to a gene; V was cut back by 6 bases and J by 2 bases. Germline V gives CDR1 LNHDA, CDR2 SQIVND (reference sequence). CDR3 residues: CASSSGDRGRNQPQHF. As DNA, the CDR3 is TGTGCCAGTAGCTCAGGGGACAGGGGTCGCAATCAGCCCCAGCATTTT.

Of note for this clone: The sample holds other DNA sequences that translate to the same CDR3. This chain uses TRBV28 with TRBJ2-7; 7 nucleotides align to TRBD2. Germline CDR1 reads MDHEN; CDR2 reads SYDVKM. Trimming at V came to 3 bases and at J to 0 bases, leaving 2 bases not matched to a gene. This CDR3 has 14 residues. Here the CDR3 reads CASSLGGSSYEQYF. The CDR3 DNA follows: TGTGCCAGCAGTTTGGGGGGGAGCTCCTACGAGCAGTACTTC.

The chain employs TRBV30 and TRBJ2-3, with TRBD2 identical over 7 bases. The length of the CDR3 is 12 residues. From germline, CDR1 is GTSNPN and CDR2 SVGIG (reference sequence). V shed 4 bases and J 8 bases; nucleotides not matched to a gene: 6. The CDR3 nucleotides are TGTGCCTGGATAAGGTCGGGGGGTACGCAGTATTTT. Translation gives CAWIRSGGTQYF.